The rows below give T cell receptor beta chains drawn from one sample of a study of blood T cells in healthy people across ages. TCRdb reprocessed the 5' RACE reads with MiXCR, giving one entry per CDR3 protein. This sample has hundreds of thousands of distinct CDR3 sequences, with roughly 64% found just once. Source material: blood. Receptors were obtained from a man aged 30 to 39 in good health. Each CDR3 is given with its conserved first and last residue. The D gene is left open where the match is weak. Size is omitted from some rows. Given values are once, few, many or a class for expanded clones.

j_call d_call clone_size cdr3_length v_call cdr3_nt cdr3_aa
TRBJ2-7 . . 13 TRBV6-1 TGTGCCAGCAGTGAAAAGGAGACCTACGAGCAGTACTTC CASSEKETYEQYF
TRBJ1-2 . . 13 TRBV20-1 TGCAGTGCTGTTGACAAATTCGGCTATGGCTACACCTTC CSAVDKFGYGYTF
TRBJ1-1 . . 12 TRBV27 . CASSSSSRQAFF
TRBJ2-3 . . 15 TRBV9 TGTGCCAGCAGCCGGGGGGGACAGCACACAGATACGCAGTATTTT CASSRGGQHTDTQYF
TRBJ1-2 . few 17 TRBV4-1 TGCGCCAGCAGGGAGGACAGCTTCCGAAGTTTTAACTATGGCTACACCTTC CASREDSFRSFNYGYTF
TRBJ2-3 . once 15 TRBV6-1 TGTGCCAGCTGGGGCTTCGGGAAACTCACAGATACGCAGTATTTT CASWGFGKLTDTQYF
TRBJ2-1 . many 18 TRBV10-3 TGTGCCATCAGTCCCGGAGGGGGGCGTGTTCGTGGAGGGAATGAGCAGTTCTTC CAISPGGGRVRGGNEQFF
TRBJ2-7 . many 15 TRBV7-2 TGTGCCAGCAGCCCACAGGGAGGGTTGACCTACGAGCAGTACTTC CASSPQGGLTYEQYF
TRBJ1-2 . . 15 TRBV7-2 TGTGCCAGCAGCTTAGCGCTAAGTGAGAATAATGGCTACACCTTC CASSLALSENNGYTF
TRBJ2-4 . once 14 TRBV10-3 TGTGCCATCAGTGAGTACAGTGCCTCTGGTGGGCAGTACTTC CAISEYSASGGQYF